This T cell receptor beta chain derives from a study of response to subunit inactivated influenza vaccine. Only a few counts were recorded for this clonotype. MiXCR was run by TCRdb on the RT-PCR reads, yielding one entry per CDR3 protein. Of about 530,000 distinct CDR3 sequences listed, about 10% are singletons. Source: PBMCs from blood, taken on the day of vaccination. The clonotype originates from a man aged 45 to 65 who received an inactivated influenza vaccine.

CDR3 DNA sequence: TGTGCCAGCGGGCGGGGGACCGCGAACACCGGGGAGCTGTTTTTT. This sequence encodes CASGRGTANTGELFF. The chain links TRBV6-1 to TRBJ2-2; the match to TRBD2 covers 7 bases. The CDR3 is 15 residues long. Germline V lookup: CDR1 MNHNS, CDR2 SASEGT. V lost 8 bases, J lost 0 bases, and 6 bases stayed unmatched.